This T cell receptor beta chain was sequenced in a study of CD8+CD57+ T cells in acquired aplastic anemia. Points from the study as a whole: The study found no significant CD8+ Simpson's diversity difference between patients and controls.

For CDR3 and TCR beta VDJ profiling, genomic DNA was the template used. One entry per CDR3 protein, called by TCRdb with MiXCR from the reads. Of about 270,000 distinct CDR3 sequences in the sample, roughly 50% are singletons; the top ten hold roughly 8%. This clonotype was seen only a few times. The antigen remains undetermined. Sample: sorted CD4+, CD8+, or CD8+CD57+ T cells (not recorded which) from PBMCs. This TCR came from a human donor with severe aplastic anemia or a healthy control (not recorded which).

The CDR3: CSGKGLTLGSYEQYF. As DNA, the CDR3 is TGCAGTGGGAAGGGGTTGACGTTAGGCTCCTACGAGCAGTACTTC. The chain combines TRBV20-1 with TRBJ2-7; weak D call: TRBD1 (5 bases). CDR1 and CDR2 (germline): DFQATT, SNEGSKA (reference sequence). The CDR3 sequence is 15 residues long. Between the trimmed V and J ends, which lost 7 bases and 0 bases, there was a span of 19 bases.